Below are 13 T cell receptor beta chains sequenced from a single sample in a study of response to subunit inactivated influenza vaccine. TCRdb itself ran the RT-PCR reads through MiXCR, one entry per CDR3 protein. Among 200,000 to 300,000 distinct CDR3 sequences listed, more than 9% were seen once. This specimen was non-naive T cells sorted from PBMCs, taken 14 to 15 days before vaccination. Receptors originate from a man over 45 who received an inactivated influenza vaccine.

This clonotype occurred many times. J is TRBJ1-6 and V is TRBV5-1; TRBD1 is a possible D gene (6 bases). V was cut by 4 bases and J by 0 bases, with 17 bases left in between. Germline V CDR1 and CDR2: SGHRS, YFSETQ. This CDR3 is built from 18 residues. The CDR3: CASSLTLTGSSYNSPLHF. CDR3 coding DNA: TGCGCCAGCAGCCTTACCTTAACAGGGAGCTCCTATAATTCACCCCTCCACTTT.

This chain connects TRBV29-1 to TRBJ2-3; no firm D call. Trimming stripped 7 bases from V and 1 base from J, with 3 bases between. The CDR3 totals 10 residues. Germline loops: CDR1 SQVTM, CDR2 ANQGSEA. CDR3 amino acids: CSGGTDTQYF. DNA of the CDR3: TGCAGCGGGGGCACAGATACGCAGTATTTT.

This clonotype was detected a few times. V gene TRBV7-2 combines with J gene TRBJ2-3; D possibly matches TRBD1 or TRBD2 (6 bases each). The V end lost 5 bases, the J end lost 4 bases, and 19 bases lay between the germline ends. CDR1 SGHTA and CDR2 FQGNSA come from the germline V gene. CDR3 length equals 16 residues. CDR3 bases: TGTGCCAGCAGCCTGGAGGGGGTGGGAGGCGCAGATACGCAGTATTTT. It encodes CASSLEGVGGADTQYF.

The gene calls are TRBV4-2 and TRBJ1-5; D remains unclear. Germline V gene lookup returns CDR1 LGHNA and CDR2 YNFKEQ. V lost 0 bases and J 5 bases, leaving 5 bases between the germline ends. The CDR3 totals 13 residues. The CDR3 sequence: CASSQELYQPQHF. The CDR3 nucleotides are TGTGCCAGCAGCCAAGAGTTGTATCAGCCCCAGCATTTT.

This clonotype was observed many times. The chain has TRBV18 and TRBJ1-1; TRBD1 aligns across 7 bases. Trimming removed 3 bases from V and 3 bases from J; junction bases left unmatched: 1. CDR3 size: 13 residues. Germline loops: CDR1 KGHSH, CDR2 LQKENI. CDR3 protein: CASSPGQDTEAFF. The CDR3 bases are TGTGCCAGCTCACCCGGACAGGACACTGAAGCTTTCTTT.

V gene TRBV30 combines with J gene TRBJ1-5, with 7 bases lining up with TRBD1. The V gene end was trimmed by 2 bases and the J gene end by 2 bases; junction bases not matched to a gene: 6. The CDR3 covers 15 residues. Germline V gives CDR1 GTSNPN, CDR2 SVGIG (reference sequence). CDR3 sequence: CAWSRGQSGNQPQHF. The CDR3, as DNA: TGTGCCTGGAGTAGGGGACAGTCTGGCAATCAGCCCCAGCATTTT.

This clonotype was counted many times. Here the CDR3 DNA reads TGCAGCGTTTCGGGGGGCTCCTACAATGAGCAGTTCTTC. Its protein is CSVSGGSYNEQFF. V is TRBV29-1 and J is TRBJ2-1; 7 positions agree with TRBD2. Germline CDR1 SQVTM, CDR2 ANQGSEA. There are 13 residues in the CDR3. V lost 5 bases and J lost 0; bases outside the gene matches: 1.

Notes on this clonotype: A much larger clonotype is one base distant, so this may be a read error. The CDR3 DNA reads as TGTGCCAGCAGCCAACTTAATGAGCAGTTCTTC. Translated: CASSQLNEQFF. The chain has TRBV14 and TRBJ2-1; D call uncertain. The germline V gene encodes CDR1 SGHDN and CDR2 FVKESK. CDR3 length equals 11 residues. V lost 2 bases and J 7 bases, leaving 3 bases between the germline ends.

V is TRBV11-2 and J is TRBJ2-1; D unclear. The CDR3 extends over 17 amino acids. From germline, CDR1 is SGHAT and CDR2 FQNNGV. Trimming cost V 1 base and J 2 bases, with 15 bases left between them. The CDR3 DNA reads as TGTGCCAGCAGCTTAGCCCAGCGCCTACCCCCCTACAATGAGCAGTTCTTC. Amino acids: CASSLAQRLPPYNEQFF. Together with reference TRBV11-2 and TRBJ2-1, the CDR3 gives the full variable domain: EAGVAQSPRYKIIEKRQSVAFWCNPISGHATLYWYQQILGQGPKLLIQFQNNGVVDDSQLPKDRFSAERLKGVDSTLKIQPAKLEDSAVYLCASSLAQRLPPYNEQFFGPGTRLTVL.

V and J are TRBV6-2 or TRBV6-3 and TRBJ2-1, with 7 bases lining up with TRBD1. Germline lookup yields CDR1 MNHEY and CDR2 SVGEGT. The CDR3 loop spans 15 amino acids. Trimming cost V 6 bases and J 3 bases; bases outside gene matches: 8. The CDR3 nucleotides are TGTGCCAGCAGGATTGACAGGGTCAGCTACAATGAGCAGTTCTTC. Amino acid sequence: CASRIDRVSYNEQFF.

This CDR3 is CASSQDGGTGRNEQFF. DNA of the CDR3: TGTGCCAGCAGCCAAGATGGTGGCACGGGACGAAATGAGCAGTTCTTC. This chain joins TRBV4-2 and TRBJ2-1; the D gene could be TRBD1 or TRBD2 (5 bases each). Deletions cut 0 bases from V and 7 bases from J, with 16 bases between. The CDR3 consists of 16 residues. From germline, CDR1 is LGHNA and CDR2 YNFKEQ.

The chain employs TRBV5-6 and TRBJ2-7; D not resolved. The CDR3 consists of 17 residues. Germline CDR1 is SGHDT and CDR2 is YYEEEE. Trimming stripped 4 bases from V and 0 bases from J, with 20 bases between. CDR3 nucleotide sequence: TGTGCCAGCAGCAAGGCTCTTACGAACCCGAGCTCCTACGAGCAGTACTTC. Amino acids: CASSKALTNPSSYEQYF.

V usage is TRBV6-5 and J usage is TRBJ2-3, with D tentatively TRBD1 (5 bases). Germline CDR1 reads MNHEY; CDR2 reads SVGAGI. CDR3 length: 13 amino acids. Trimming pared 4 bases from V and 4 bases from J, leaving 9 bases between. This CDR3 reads CASSFIGADTQYF. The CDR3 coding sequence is TGTGCCAGCAGTTTCATAGGGGCAGATACGCAGTATTTT.